The 5 T cell receptor beta chains below come from one sample, sequenced in a study of vaccination and CD4 T cells after COVID-19. These TCRs' antigens remain unknown. The treatment here: roughly ten-day PBMC culture with coronavirus spike peptide pools or control peptides (ViraFEST assay). Cultured CD4+ T cells had their DNA profiled by the Oncomine TCR Beta short-read assay. Each CDR3 protein gets one entry after TCRdb re-called the PCR reads with MiXCR. The table lists about 12,000 distinct CDR3 sequences, 75% to 85% of them singletons. The material sequenced was CD4+ T cells from blood, cultured in vitro. The receptors here all came from a human donor who had recovered from COVID-19.

The chain employs TRBV20-1 and TRBJ1-1; the match to TRBD1 covers 7 bases. The V gene end was trimmed by 4 bases and the J gene end by 1 base; junction bases not matched to a gene: 6. This CDR3 comprises 14 residues. Germline lookup yields CDR1 DFQATT and CDR2 SNEGSKA (reference sequence). The CDR3 DNA reads TGCAGTGCTAAACCGGGACAGCAGAACACTGAAGCTTTCTTT. Residues: CSAKPGQQNTEAFF.

This clonotype is judged large. V gene TRBV19 combines with J gene TRBJ1-2; TRBD1 might be the D (5 bases). The germline V and J ends were trimmed by 3 bases and 4 bases, with 12 bases remaining between them. The V gene's germline CDR1 is LNHDA and CDR2 SQIVND (reference sequence). The CDR3 is made up of 14 amino acids. The CDR3 DNA is TGTGCCAGTAGTATCATCAGGGCCGGCTATGGCTACACCTTC. It translates to CASSIIRAGYGYTF. The complete variable domain, with remaining parts taken from reference TRBV19 and TRBJ1-2, reads DGGITQSPKYLFRKEGQNVTLSCEQNLNHDAMYWYRQDPGQGLRLIYYSQIVNDFQKGDIAEGYSVSREKKESFPLTVTSAQKNPTAFYLCASSIIRAGYGYTFGSGTRLTVV.

This clonotype was detected only a few times. In DNA, the CDR3 is TGTGCCAGCAGCTTAGGGTCAGGGGGGAACTATGGCTACACCTTC. This translates into CASSLGSGGNYGYTF. The chain is built from TRBV7-2 and TRBJ1-2, with 7 bases that match TRBD1. Unmatched junction bases numbered 4, after V lost 1 base and J lost 2 bases. This CDR3 has 15 residues. Germline values: CDR1 SGHTA, CDR2 FQGNSA.

The genes are TRBV7-2 and TRBJ2-3; TRBD2 matches at 11 bases. Trimming took 0 bases from V and 0 from J; bases not matched to a gene: 14. The germline CDR1 and CDR2 sequences are SGHTA and FQGNSA. This CDR3 has 21 residues. The CDR3 is CASSLAGVGTSGLRSTDTQYF. DNA of the CDR3: TGTGCCAGCAGCTTAGCGGGGGTGGGGACTAGCGGTTTGAGGAGCACAGATACGCAGTATTTT.

The chain has TRBV28 and TRBJ1-5; 7 nucleotides agree with TRBD1. Germline trimming cut 3 bases from V and 0 bases from J; bases unmatched to any gene: 5. The CDR3 is 16 residues long. Germline-derived CDR1 and CDR2 are MDHEN and SYDVKM. CDR3 in amino acids: CASSFADRVSNQPQHF. The CDR3 region has the DNA TGTGCCAGCAGTTTTGCAGACAGGGTTAGCAATCAGCCCCAGCATTTT.